A single sample is the source of the 20 T cell receptor beta chains below, sequenced in a study of Ad26.COV2.S vaccination and SARS-CoV-2 variants. Sample treatment: 15 to 20 received Ad26.COV2.S at low or high dose, single or two shots; roughly 5 received placebo; per-sample allocation not given. It was on day 63 after the first vaccine or placebo injection that samples were taken. TCRdb's table, derived via immunoSEQ multiplex PCR, lists solely in-frame clones and lacks some. Of 300,000 to 400,000 clones listed, 70% to 90% are singletons. The sample consisted of peripheral blood, taken in a trial of Ad26.COV2.S vaccine versus placebo. The source of these receptors is a person between 18 and 60 years old who received the Ad26.COV2.S COVID-19 vaccine or a placebo.

In DNA form, the CDR3 reads TGTGCCAGCAGCCAAGATCGCGCGGGGGGGGAGCAGTTCTTC. Encoded protein: CASSQDRAGGEQFF. V is TRBV4-2 and J is TRBJ2-1, with 9 bases identical to TRBD2. The junction had 4 bases not matched to a gene; V was cut back by 0 bases and J by 10 bases. This CDR3 is built from 14 residues. CDR1 and CDR2 (germline): LGHNA, YNFKEQ.

The chain employs TRBV19 and TRBJ2-5; no reliable D call. The CDR3 sequence is 13 residues long. Germline CDR1 LNHDA, CDR2 SQIVND (reference sequence). Trimming shortened V by 0 bases and J by 7 bases, and 9 bases separated the two germline ends. CDR3 nucleotides: TGTGCCAGTAGTATAGATCTGAAAGGGACCCAGTACTTC. Encoded protein: CASSIDLKGTQYF.

The chain employs TRBV12-5 and TRBJ1-1; D is perhaps TRBD1 (6 bases). From germline, CDR1 is LGHNT and CDR2 FRNRAP. The ends were cut back, 2 bases at V and 8 bases at J, with 15 bases in the middle. The CDR3 consists of 14 residues. This chain's CDR3 is CASGLFAGVSEAFF. In DNA form, the CDR3 reads TGTGCTAGTGGTTTGTTCGCAGGGGTTTCAGAAGCTTTCTTT.

The rearrangement uses TRBV2 and TRBJ1-6; the D is unclear. CDR3 length: 12 residues. In germline, CDR1 is SNHLY, CDR2 FYNNEI. Trimming pared 6 bases from V and 8 bases from J, leaving 8 bases between. The CDR3 here is CASRRQDSPLHF. CDR3 bases: TGTGCCAGCAGACGCCAGGATTCACCCCTCCACTTT.

Written as DNA, the CDR3 is TGTGCCAGCAGTTTGGGCAGGGCGGGTAATGAGCAGTTCTTC. It specifies CASSLGRAGNEQFF. The chain is built from TRBV6-5 and TRBJ2-1; D tentatively fits TRBD1 or TRBD2 (5 bases each). The CDR3 extends over 14 amino acids. CDR1 is MNHEY, CDR2 SVGAGI, per germline. Between the trimmed V and J ends, which lost 4 bases and 7 bases, there was a span of 14 bases.

The rearrangement uses TRBV18 and TRBJ1-1; TRBD1 agrees at 8 bases. The CDR3 is made up of 16 amino acids. CDR1 is KGHSH, CDR2 LQKENI, per germline. V lost 2 bases, J lost 0 bases, and 5 bases stayed unmatched. CDR3 DNA sequence: TGTGCCAGCTCACCATCCGCAGGGGGCGTGAACACTGAAGCTTTCTTT. Translated, it gives CASSPSAGGVNTEAFF.

CDR3 nucleotides: TGTGCCAGCAGCGTAGAGGGAGCGCTAGCCGGGGAGCTGTTTTTT. This gives the protein CASSVEGALAGELFF. The J gene is TRBJ2-2, the V gene TRBV9, with a possible D match to TRBD2 (5 bases). From germline, CDR1 is SGDLS and CDR2 YYNGEE. V shed 0 bases and J shed 6 bases, with 12 bases lying between them. The CDR3 loop spans 15 amino acids.

The rearrangement uses TRBV29-1 and TRBJ2-3; TRBD2 matches at 14 bases. V gave up 4 bases and J gave up 0 bases; unmatched junction bases: 6. Germline V lookup: CDR1 SQVTM, CDR2 ANQGSEA. This CDR3 spans 17 amino acids. The CDR3 region has the DNA TGCAGCGTTGCAGGACTAGCGGGGGGCAAGAGCACAGATACGCAGTATTTT. This codes for CSVAGLAGGKSTDTQYF.

The chain carries TRBV29-1 and TRBJ2-1; 8 nucleotides align to TRBD2. V lost 6 bases and J lost 4; bases outside the gene matches: 5. The germline CDR1 and CDR2 sequences are SQVTM and ANQGSEA. The CDR3 is made up of 13 amino acids. The CDR3 is CSVLAGSYNEQFF. CDR3 nucleotide sequence: TGCAGCGTATTAGCGGGGTCGTACAATGAGCAGTTCTTC.

The rearrangement links TRBV19 to TRBJ1-4; possibly TRBD1 for D (5 bases). CDR3 size: 15 residues. V lost 5 bases and J 3 bases, leaving 13 bases between the germline ends. The germline gives CDR1 LNHDA, CDR2 SQIVND (reference sequence). CDR3 nucleotides: TGTGCCAGTAGTTCTCCCCGGGGGTCTAATGAAAAACTGTTTTTT. This encodes CASSSPRGSNEKLFF.

The V and J genes are TRBV13 and TRBJ2-7, with 12 bases aligning to TRBD2. This CDR3 has 18 amino acids. In germline, CDR1 is PRHDT, CDR2 FYEKMQ (reference sequence). J gave up 3 bases and V 4 bases, and 13 bases lay outside the gene matches. The CDR3 coding sequence is TGTGCCAGCAGCTCCCCGAATGAGCTAGCGGGGGGGTACTACGAGCAGTACTTC. Amino acid sequence: CASSSPNELAGGYYEQYF.

The genes are TRBV5-1 and TRBJ2-7; 7 nucleotides align to TRBD2. The J segment lost 4 bases and the V segment lost 4 bases, leaving 5 bases of the junction unmatched. Germline V gene data show CDR1 as SGHRS and CDR2 as YFSETQ. The CDR3 loop spans 13 amino acids. Written as DNA, the CDR3 is TGCGCCAGCAGCGCGGGACTACAATACGAGCAGTACTTC. Its protein product is CASSAGLQYEQYF.

The sample holds one count of this clone. V gene TRBV6-5 combines with J gene TRBJ1-1, with 7 positions matching TRBD1. Trimming removed 6 bases from V and 0 bases from J; junction bases left unmatched: 1. The CDR3 is made up of 13 amino acids. Germline CDR1 is MNHEY and CDR2 is SVGAGI. This chain's CDR3 is CASSDRVNTEAFF. CDR3 bases: TGTGCCAGCAGCGACAGGGTGAACACTGAAGCTTTCTTT.

V usage is TRBV30 and J usage is TRBJ1-3; D might be TRBD1 (5 bases). Trimming removed 6 bases at V and 0 bases at J, with 15 bases between. Germline V CDR1 and CDR2: GTSNPN, SVGIG (reference sequence). The CDR3 totals 15 residues. This chain's CDR3 is CACLGGSGSGNTIYF. Written as DNA, the CDR3 is TGTGCCTGCCTGGGGGGGTCCGGCTCTGGAAACACCATATATTTT.

V usage is TRBV11-2 and J usage is TRBJ2-7, with 9 bases identical to TRBD1. J gave up 7 bases and V 5 bases, and 9 bases lay outside the gene matches. Germline CDR1 and CDR2: SGHAT and FQNNGV. This CDR3 has 14 amino acids. The DNA of the CDR3 is TGTGCCAGCAGCCTATCCGGGACAGGGTTGGAGCAGTACTTC. Protein product: CASSLSGTGLEQYF.

CDR3 nucleotide sequence: TGTGCCAGTAGCCGTCGAGGGGGCGTAAATCCCTCCTACGAGCAGTACTTC. Protein sequence: CASSRRGGVNPSYEQYF. The rearrangement links TRBV19 to TRBJ2-7; 7 bases align to TRBD1. The trim removed 6 bases at V and 0 bases at J, leaving 14 bases unmatched. CDR1 LNHDA and CDR2 SQIVND come from the germline V gene (reference sequence). The CDR3 consists of 17 residues. Together with reference TRBV19 and TRBJ2-7, the CDR3 gives the full variable domain: DGGITQSPKYLFRKEGQNVTLSCEQNLNHDAMYWYRQDPGQGLRLIYYSQIVNDFQKGDIAEGYSVSREKKESFPLTVTSAQKNPTAFYLCASSRRGGVNPSYEQYFGPGTRLTVT.

The V and J genes are TRBV9 and TRBJ2-3; 7 nucleotides match TRBD2. Losses at the gene ends were 1 base for V and 2 bases for J; bases not matched to a gene: 7. The V gene's germline CDR1 is SGDLS and CDR2 YYNGEE. The CDR3 has 16 residues. The CDR3 sequence: CASSVTGAGVTDTQYF. In DNA, the CDR3 is TGTGCCAGCAGCGTAACGGGCGCGGGGGTCACAGATACGCAGTATTTT.

V is TRBV19 and J is TRBJ1-1; no clear D gene. Per germline, CDR1 LNHDA and CDR2 SQIVND (reference sequence). Trimming removed 2 bases from V and 0 bases from J, with 7 bases in between. There are 14 residues in the CDR3. The CDR3 protein is CASSIRDMNTEAFF. The CDR3 bases are TGTGCCAGTAGTATAAGGGATATGAACACTGAAGCTTTCTTT. Full variable domain (missing parts from reference TRBV19 and TRBJ1-1): DGGITQSPKYLFRKEGQNVTLSCEQNLNHDAMYWYRQDPGQGLRLIYYSQIVNDFQKGDIAEGYSVSREKKESFPLTVTSAQKNPTAFYLCASSIRDMNTEAFFGQGTRLTVV.

The genes are TRBV3-1 (or the pseudogene TRBV3-2) and TRBJ1-6; no clear D. From germline, CDR1 is LGHDT and CDR2 YNNKEL (reference sequence). This CDR3 spans 13 amino acids. Trimming took 4 bases from V and 5 from J, leaving 6 bases between them. The CDR3 is CASSPIDNSPLHF. The CDR3, as DNA: TGTGCCAGCAGCCCTATAGATAATTCACCCCTCCACTTT.

The chain combines TRBV18 with TRBJ1-1; 10 bases agree with TRBD1. CDR3 length: 18 amino acids. The J segment lost 1 base and the V segment lost 6 bases, leaving 14 bases of the junction unmatched. The germline V gene has CDR1 KGHSH and CDR2 LQKENI. Here the CDR3 reads CASSPLVGQGMGNTEAFF. In DNA, the CDR3 is TGTGCCAGCTCCCCCTTAGTGGGACAGGGGATGGGGAACACTGAAGCTTTCTTT.